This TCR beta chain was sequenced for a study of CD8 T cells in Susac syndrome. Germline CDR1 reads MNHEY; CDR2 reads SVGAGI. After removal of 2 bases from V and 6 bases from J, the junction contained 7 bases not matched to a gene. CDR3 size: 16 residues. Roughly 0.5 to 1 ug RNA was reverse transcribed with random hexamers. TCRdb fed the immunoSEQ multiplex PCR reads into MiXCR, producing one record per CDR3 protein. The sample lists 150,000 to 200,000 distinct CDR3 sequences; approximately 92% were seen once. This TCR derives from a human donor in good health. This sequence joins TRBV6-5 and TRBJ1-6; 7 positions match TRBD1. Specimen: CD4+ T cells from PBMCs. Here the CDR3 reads CASSYPTGSSNSPLHF. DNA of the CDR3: TGTGCCAGCAGTTACCCGACAGGGAGTTCTAATTCACCCCTCCACTTT.